This T cell receptor beta chain was sequenced during a study of blood T cell repertoires in COVID-19. Overall study context: Sites in the United States, Italy and Spain provided acute and convalescent COVID-19 samples.

J was trimmed by 4 bases and V by 4 bases; bases with no gene match: 4. Germline V lookup: CDR1 LGHDT, CDR2 YNNKEL (reference sequence). CDR3 length: 15 amino acids. In the authors' methods: Reference gene primer amplification gave nucleated cell count estimates. The protocol was immunoSEQ multiplex PCR, while the TCRdb copy is restricted to in-frame clones and leaves out a portion. The V and J calls and clone size are taken from that table; D and trimming were inferred from the DNA. The repertoire has 150,000 or so clones, less than 90% of them found once; the top ten carry around 6.5%. J is TRBJ2-7 and V is TRBV3-1 (or the pseudogene TRBV3-2); TRBD2 aligns across 13 bases. This receptor was taken from a woman aged 50 to 60 who had recovered from COVID-19. Sequenced: PBMCs or T cells enriched from blood (not recorded which). CDR3 nucleotides: TGTGCCAGCAGCCTCGGACTAGCGGGGGTGTACGAGCAGTACTTC. This sequence encodes CASSLGLAGVYEQYF.